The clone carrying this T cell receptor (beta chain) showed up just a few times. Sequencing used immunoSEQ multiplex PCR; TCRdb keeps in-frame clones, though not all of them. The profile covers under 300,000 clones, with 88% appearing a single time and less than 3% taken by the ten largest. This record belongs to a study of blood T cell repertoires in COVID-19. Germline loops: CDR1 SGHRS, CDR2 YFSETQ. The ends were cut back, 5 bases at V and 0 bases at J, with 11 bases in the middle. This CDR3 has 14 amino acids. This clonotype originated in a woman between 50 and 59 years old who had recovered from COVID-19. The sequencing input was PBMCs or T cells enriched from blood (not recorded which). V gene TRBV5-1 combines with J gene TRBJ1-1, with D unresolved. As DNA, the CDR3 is TGCGCCAGCAGGGAGGGAGGCATGAACACTGAAGCTTTCTTT. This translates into CASREGGMNTEAFF.